A selection of T cell receptor beta chains follows, all from one sample in a study of blood T cell repertoires in COVID-19. Clones were sequenced by immunoSEQ multiplex PCR, and TCRdb holds only the in-frame ones, with some missing. Among some 95,000 clones, around 81% were seen once, and the ten largest hold approximately 8.2%. Sample: peripheral blood. The receptors stem from a man aged 50-60 years who had recovered from COVID-19. The CDR3 runs from the conserved cysteine through the conserved F or W. A D gene is named only where the DNA matches it firmly. Clone size appears in some rows only: once, few, many, or a class for an expanded clone.

cdr3_aa cdr3_nt v_call d_call clone_size j_call
CASSPAGGTYEQYF TGTGCCAGCAGCCCGGCAGGGGGGACCTACGAGCAGTACTTC TRBV7-3 NA NA TRBJ2-7
CASSLGTGASHEQYF TGCGCCAGCAGCTTGGGGACAGGGGCCAGCCACGAGCAGTACTTC TRBV5-1 TRBD1 NA TRBJ2-7
CASSQFFGGVSYNEQFF TGTGCCAGCAGCCAATTTTTTGGGGGGGTCTCCTACAATGAGCAGTTCTTC TRBV4-2 TRBD2 NA TRBJ2-1
CASSPQEAEETQYF TGTGCCAGCTCACCGCAAGAAGCGGAAGAGACCCAGTACTTC TRBV18 NA NA TRBJ2-5
CASTLMAPTGEETQYF TGTGCCAGCACCCTGATGGCGCCAACAGGGGAAGAGACCCAGTACTTC TRBV11-2 TRBD1 NA TRBJ2-5
CASSFLAGLAGGNEQFF TGTGCCAGCAGTTTCTTGGCCGGACTAGCGGGGGGCAATGAGCAGTTCTTC TRBV3-1/TRBV3-2 TRBD2 once TRBJ2-1
CASSQKGGKETQYF TGCGCCAGCAGCCAAAAAGGAGGGAAGGAGACCCAGTACTTC TRBV4-1 NA NA TRBJ2-5
CASRPGQGNEKLFF TGTGCCAGCCGTCCGGGACAGGGAAATGAAAAACTGTTTTTT TRBV18 TRBD1 NA TRBJ1-4
CSVDRVSYNEQFF TGCAGCGTTGACCGGGTTTCGTACAATGAGCAGTTCTTC TRBV29-1 NA NA TRBJ2-1
CASSLAETANTEAFF TGTGCCAGCAGCTTAGCGGAGACAGCGAACACTGAAGCTTTCTTT TRBV7-9 NA NA TRBJ1-1
CASESGQGAREQFF TGTGCCAGTGAAAGCGGGCAGGGGGCGAGAGAGCAGTTCTTC TRBV19 TRBD1 NA TRBJ2-1
CASSQPPPSGFYYEQYF TGCGCCAGCAGCCAACCCCCCCCCAGCGGGTTTTACTACGAGCAGTACTTC TRBV4-1 NA NA TRBJ2-7
CASSRRGQARTGELFF TGCGCCAGCAGCCGCCGGGGACAGGCGCGCACCGGGGAGCTGTTTTTT TRBV5-1 TRBD1 NA TRBJ2-2
CASSPGSGTGGRETQYF TGTGCCAGCTCACCAGGATCTGGGACAGGGGGCCGGGAGACCCAGTACTTC TRBV18 TRBD1 NA TRBJ2-5
CASGLIGEGSNSPLHF TGTGCCAGCGGTTTAATAGGGGAGGGATCTAATTCACCCCTCCACTTT TRBV28 NA NA TRBJ1-6
CASSPDTPGQFF TGTGCCAGCTCACCAGACACGCCCGGGCAGTTCTTC TRBV18 NA NA TRBJ2-1
CAWSPLERRGGKDEQYF TGTGCCTGGAGTCCTCTCGAGCGGCGGGGGGGAAAGGACGAGCAGTACTTC TRBV30 TRBD2 NA TRBJ2-7
CASSRDRGYGYTF TGTGCCAGTAGTCGTGACAGGGGCTATGGCTACACCTTC TRBV19 TRBD1 NA TRBJ1-2
CASSQGTGEAYEQYF TGCGCCAGCAGCCAAGGGACAGGGGAAGCCTACGAGCAGTACTTC TRBV4-3 TRBD1 few TRBJ2-7
CASSQESAGGPTEAFF TGTGCCAGCAGCCAAGAGTCGGCAGGGGGCCCCACTGAAGCTTTCTTT TRBV3-1/TRBV3-2 TRBD1 NA TRBJ1-1
CASSQAGTGGREQYF TGTGCCAGCAGCCAAGCTGGAACAGGGGGCCGCGAGCAGTACTTC TRBV14 TRBD1 NA TRBJ2-7
CASSAMEGNTIYF TGTGCCAGCAGCGCTATGGAGGGAAACACCATATATTTT TRBV9 NA few TRBJ1-3
CASSLSRGLNSPLHF TGTGCCAGCAGTTTATCTAGGGGATTGAATTCACCCCTCCACTTT TRBV27 NA many TRBJ1-6
CAIRGTSGNYNEQFF TGTGCCATCCGAGGAACTAGCGGGAACTACAATGAGCAGTTCTTC TRBV10-3 TRBD2 NA TRBJ2-1
CASSQYRGADYGYTF TGTGCCAGCAGCCAATACAGGGGAGCGGACTATGGCTACACCTTC TRBV7-9 TRBD1 few TRBJ1-2
CASSVQGLMNTEAFF TGTGCCAGCAGCGTCCAGGGACTCATGAACACTGAAGCTTTCTTT TRBV9 NA few TRBJ1-1
CASSGQGLPDQPQHF TGTGCCAGCAGCGGACAGGGGCTTCCCGATCAGCCCCAGCATTTT TRBV2 TRBD1 NA TRBJ1-5
CASSGDRGRNEKLFF TGTGCCAGCAGCGGAGACAGGGGGCGCAATGAAAAACTGTTTTTT TRBV9 TRBD1 NA TRBJ1-4
CASSESGGGVGGYTF TGTGCCAGCAGTGAATCAGGGGGCGGTGTTGGAGGCTACACCTTC TRBV6-1 TRBD1 NA TRBJ1-2
CATRSLGGNTEAFF TGTGCCACCCGTTCCCTGGGGGGGAACACTGAAGCTTTCTTT TRBV11-2 NA NA TRBJ1-1
CASSQDRVSQNEQFF TGCGCCAGCAGCCAAGATCGAGTGTCCCAAAATGAGCAGTTCTTC TRBV4-1 NA NA TRBJ2-1
CASSESATGTEAFF TGCGCCAGCAGTGAGTCGGCGACAGGAACTGAAGCTTTCTTT TRBV10-1 NA NA TRBJ1-1
CASSSTGTPGEQYF TGCGCCAGCAGCTCGACAGGGACTCCGGGCGAGCAGTACTTC TRBV5-1 NA NA TRBJ2-7
CASRGGRNEKLFF TGTGCCAGCAGGGGGGGACGTAATGAAAAACTGTTTTTT TRBV2 NA NA TRBJ1-4
CATSDFGASGSTDTQYF TGTGCCACCAGTGATTTTGGGGCTAGCGGGAGCACAGATACGCAGTATTTT TRBV24-1 TRBD2 once TRBJ2-3
CASSQRQGLSGANVLTF TGCGCCAGCAGCCAACGACAGGGGCTCTCTGGGGCCAACGTCCTGACTTTC TRBV5-1 TRBD1 NA TRBJ2-6
CASSVVGGGTTEQFF TGTGCCAGCAGCGTAGTAGGCGGGGGGACCACTGAGCAGTTCTTC TRBV9 TRBD2 NA TRBJ2-1